This passage covers 10 T cell receptor beta chains from one sample sequenced in a study of control samples from healthy donors and cancer patients. Some clones are missing from TCRdb's copy, which holds only in-frame ones; the method was immunoSEQ multiplex PCR. The repertoire holds more than 85,000 clones, with over 75% as singletons. Sequenced: PBMCs. Receptors originate from a woman in her sixties with lung cancer.

The genes are TRBV30 and TRBJ1-4, with D possibly matching TRBD1 (6 bases). The germline V gene has CDR1 GTSNPN and CDR2 SVGIG (reference sequence). Trimming took off 5 bases at V and 5 bases at J, with 12 bases between the two ends. The length of the CDR3 is 13 residues. The DNA for the CDR3 is TGTGCCTGGTCGGACAGAGCAAATGAAAAACTGTTTTTT. It is translated as CAWSDRANEKLFF.

V and J are TRBV27 and TRBJ1-2; D is perhaps TRBD1 (6 bases). There are 12 residues in the CDR3. Germline V CDR1 and CDR2: MNHEY, SMNVEV (reference sequence). V was cut by 4 bases and J by 3 bases, with 6 bases left in between. The CDR3 protein is CASSSGDYGYTF. As DNA, the CDR3 is TGTGCCAGCAGTTCAGGGGACTATGGCTACACCTTC.

This clone appeared a few times. The V gene is TRBV25-1, the J gene TRBJ1-4; TRBD1 matches at 7 bases. The trim removed 6 bases at V and 7 bases at J, leaving 8 bases unmatched. The CDR3 has 14 amino acids. Per the germline V gene, CDR1 is MGHDK and CDR2 is SYGVNS. The DNA of the CDR3 is TGTGCCAGCAGAGGACAGGCTCGATTTGAAAAACTGTTTTTT. Its translation: CASRGQARFEKLFF.

The J gene is TRBJ1-2, the V gene TRBV19, with 7 bases identical to TRBD1. With V trimmed by 10 bases and J by 5 bases, 10 bases remained unmatched. The germline V gene encodes CDR1 LNHDA and CDR2 SQIVND (reference sequence). The CDR3 runs to 13 residues. CDR3 region: CATRTGATYGYTF. The CDR3 bases are TGTGCCACCAGAACAGGGGCCACTTATGGCTACACCTTC.

The chain joins TRBV20-1 to TRBJ2-1, with D unclear. CDR3 length equals 10 residues. CDR1 is DFQATT, CDR2 SNEGSKA, per germline (reference sequence). V dropped 2 bases and J dropped 8 bases, with 4 bases sitting between them. The CDR3 coding sequence is TGCAGTGCTAGAACCGATGAGCAGTTCTTC. It codes for CSARTDEQFF.

This clone was recorded a few times. The chain links TRBV7-9 to TRBJ2-7, with D uncertain. CDR3 length: 19 residues. Trimming took off 5 bases at V and 0 bases at J, with 26 bases between the two ends. Germline CDR1 SEHNR, CDR2 FQNEAQ (reference sequence). The CDR3 spells CASSRGSHDAIVDSYEQYF. CDR3 sequence (DNA): TGTGCCAGCAGCCGCGGCAGTCATGATGCCATAGTGGACTCCTACGAGCAGTACTTC.

This sequence joins TRBV7-9 and TRBJ2-7, with 9 bases that match TRBD2. Germline CDR1 reads SEHNR; CDR2 reads FQNEAQ (reference sequence). The CDR3 is made up of 14 amino acids. Trimming took 4 bases from V and 0 from J; bases not matched to a gene: 1. CDR3: CASSSTSGSYEQYF. Here the CDR3 DNA reads TGTGCCAGCAGCTCGACTAGCGGCTCCTACGAGCAGTACTTC.

V is TRBV24-1 and J is TRBJ1-1, with unresolved D. Germline CDR1 is KGHDR and CDR2 is SFDVKD. V was cut by 6 bases and J by 4 bases, with 8 bases left in between. The CDR3 loop spans 12 amino acids. The CDR3, as DNA: TGTGCCACCAGTTGGGGAGGCACTGAAGCTTTCTTT. Protein sequence: CATSWGGTEAFF.

CDR3 loop: CASSPRAAGGDVTQYF. The CDR3 region has the DNA TGCGCCAGCAGCCCCAGGGCAGCGGGGGGGGATGTGACCCAGTACTTC. This sequence joins TRBV5-1 and TRBJ2-5, with TRBD2 matching over 10 bases. The germline gives CDR1 SGHRS, CDR2 YFSETQ. The length of the CDR3 is 16 residues. V lost 4 bases, J lost 7 bases, and 13 bases stayed unmatched.

V usage is TRBV7-8 and J usage is TRBJ1-2; weak D call: TRBD1 (5 bases). Per germline, CDR1 SGHVS and CDR2 FQNEAQ. The V gene lost 5 bases and the J gene lost 7 bases, with 17 bases spanning the gap. The CDR3 sequence is 14 residues long. The CDR3 DNA reads as TGTGCCAGCAGCCCATTGGTGGGGGAAGGTGGCTACACCTTC. It is translated as CASSPLVGEGGYTF.